These T cell receptor beta chains were read from a single sample in a study of blood T cell repertoires in COVID-19. Libraries were prepared by immunoSEQ multiplex PCR; TCRdb keeps only in-frame clonotypes and omits some of them. The table shows 200,000 to 250,000 clones, with 86% occurring only once. Sequencing was done on a sample of peripheral blood. The origin of the receptors is a man aged 25 to 40 who had recovered from COVID-19. CDR3s include the opening cysteine and the closing phenylalanine or tryptophan. The order of the fields is CDR3 DNA, CDR3 protein, J gene, D gene, CDR3 length, V gene. D genes are given only for firm matches.

cdr3_nt: TGCGCCAGCACATCGGGGGGGCGGTCGACAGATACGCAGTATTTT
cdr3_aa: CASTSGGRSTDTQYF
j_call: TRBJ2-3
d_call: TRBD2
cdr3_length: 15
v_call: TRBV10-2

cdr3_nt: TGTGCCATCAGTGACACGGAAGGACAGGGGGCGCGGGGCTACACCTTC
cdr3_aa: CAISDTEGQGARGYTF
j_call: TRBJ1-2
d_call: TRBD1
cdr3_length: 16
v_call: TRBV10-3

cdr3_nt: TGTGCCAGCAGCTTAGTTAGTATGAATACGCAGTATTTT
cdr3_aa: CASSLVSMNTQYF
j_call: TRBJ2-3
d_call: -
cdr3_length: 13
v_call: TRBV5-8

cdr3_nt: TGTGCCAGCAGTTATGGACAGGCCGGGGAAAAACTGTTTTTT
cdr3_aa: CASSYGQAGEKLFF
j_call: TRBJ1-4
d_call: TRBD1
cdr3_length: 14
v_call: TRBV6-5

cdr3_nt: TGTGCCAGCGGCATAATAGGGGCCAATGAGCAGTTCTTC
cdr3_aa: CASGIIGANEQFF
j_call: TRBJ2-1
d_call: -
cdr3_length: 13
v_call: TRBV6-6

cdr3_nt: TGTGCCAGCAGCCCGGGGACAGTGGCAAAACTGTTTTTT
cdr3_aa: CASSPGTVAKLFF
j_call: TRBJ1-4
d_call: TRBD1
cdr3_length: 13
v_call: TRBV11-3

cdr3_nt: TGTGCCTGGTCTCGGGGACAGGGGGCGAACGAGCAGTACTTC
cdr3_aa: CAWSRGQGANEQYF
j_call: TRBJ2-7
d_call: TRBD1
cdr3_length: 14
v_call: TRBV30

cdr3_nt: TGTGCCAGTAGTATGGGCCAGGGGAACACTGAAGCTTTCTTT
cdr3_aa: CASSMGQGNTEAFF
j_call: TRBJ1-1
d_call: -
cdr3_length: 14
v_call: TRBV19

cdr3_nt: TGTGCCACCAGCATCGCCAGGGCCTCCTACGAGCAGTACTTC
cdr3_aa: CATSIARASYEQYF
j_call: TRBJ2-7
d_call: -
cdr3_length: 14
v_call: TRBV15

cdr3_nt: TGTGCCAGCAGGGGGCATGTGGCGGCTTTCTTT
cdr3_aa: CASRGHVAAFF
j_call: TRBJ1-1
d_call: -
cdr3_length: 11
v_call: TRBV25-1

cdr3_nt: TGTGCCAGCAGCTTAGGGCAGACTAATACTAACTATGGCTACACCTTC
cdr3_aa: CASSLGQTNTNYGYTF
j_call: TRBJ1-2
d_call: -
cdr3_length: 16
v_call: TRBV5-6